The entry below gives a single TCR beta chain sequence along with its context. This entry belongs to a study of blood T cell repertoires in COVID-19. Source study methods: The authors estimated nucleated cell counts from reference gene primer amplification. The data were produced by immunoSEQ multiplex PCR, yet TCRdb's version contains in-frame clones alone and is incomplete. D and trimming come from the DNA, and the V and J calls and clone size come from that table. Found here are tens of thousands of clones, 70% to 85% of them singletons; the top ten hold 26%. CDR3 size: 15 residues. In germline, CDR1 is KGHSH, CDR2 LQKENI. Trimming at V came to 4 bases and at J to 2 bases, leaving 7 bases not matched to a gene.

This chain links TRBV18 with TRBJ2-7, with 8 bases that match TRBD1. Source material: peripheral blood. The source of this sequence is a man between 60 and 75 years old with active or convalescent COVID-19. CDR3 nucleotides: TGTGCCAGCTCACAGGGACAGGATATGCCCTACGAGCAGTACTTC. This sequence encodes CASSQGQDMPYEQYF.